This T cell receptor (beta chain) was recorded in a study of graft-versus-host responses after intestinal transplantation. Study overall: The recipients all started with anti-thymocyte globulin induction and then took tacrolimus and steroids for approximately 3 years.

As for this clone: What it binds is not known.

Assay: immunoSEQ multiplex PCR; the TCRdb copy retains only in-frame clones and omits some. The sample holds some 90,000 clones, about nine tenths seen once. Study observations and caveats: Allograft graft-versus-host to host-versus-graft clonal ratios ran high in patients with graft-donor T cell macrochimerism. Levels of circulating GvH clones at their peak were associated with early post-transplant HvG declines. Ileal or blood samples showed some GvH clones first, and such clones were also found in recipient marrow.

The sequence was obtained from a human donor who received an intestinal transplant. The specimen comprised unstimulated CD4+ T cells sorted from spleen or lymph node cells, sampled before intestinal transplant.

The CDR3 DNA reads as TGTGCCAGCAGCCGGGACAGTCTTAATGAAAAACTGTTTTTT. Translation gives CASSRDSLNEKLFF. J is TRBJ1-4 and V is TRBV9; 7 positions agree with TRBD1. This CDR3 contains 14 residues. CDR1 is SGDLS and CDR2 is YYNGEE in the germline V gene. Losses at the gene ends were 4 bases for V and 4 bases for J; bases not matched to a gene: 4.